The 2 T cell receptor beta chains reported below all come from one sample, sequenced in a study of OX40 agonist ivuxolimab in advanced cancers. Repertoires were generated with immunoSEQ multiplex PCR, while TCRdb's copy carries only in-frame clones and drops some. This table holds about 93,000 clones, roughly 89% found once. This specimen was CD4+ or CD8+ T cells sorted from blood, taken in a trial of the OX40 agonist ivuxolimab. All receptors derive from an adult with an advanced solid tumor such as melanoma, head and neck, liver or kidney cancer.

The chain carries TRBV27 and TRBJ1-2; D is undetermined. In germline, CDR1 is MNHEY, CDR2 SMNVEV (reference sequence). The V gene lost 8 bases and the J gene lost 4 bases, with 20 bases spanning the gap. The CDR3 has 15 residues. The CDR3 DNA is TGTGCCAGCTATAATAGACGGCAATTAACCTATGGCTACACCTTC. The encoded protein is CASYNRRQLTYGYTF.

The rearrangement links TRBV29-1 to TRBJ1-5, with D uncertain. CDR1 and CDR2 (germline): SQVTM, ANQGSEA. Trimming removed 3 bases from V and 0 bases from J, with 12 bases in between. The CDR3 sequence is 15 residues long. CDR3 residues: CSVDRAGNSNQPQHF. The CDR3 DNA follows: TGCAGCGTTGATAGAGCAGGTAATAGCAATCAGCCCCAGCATTTT.